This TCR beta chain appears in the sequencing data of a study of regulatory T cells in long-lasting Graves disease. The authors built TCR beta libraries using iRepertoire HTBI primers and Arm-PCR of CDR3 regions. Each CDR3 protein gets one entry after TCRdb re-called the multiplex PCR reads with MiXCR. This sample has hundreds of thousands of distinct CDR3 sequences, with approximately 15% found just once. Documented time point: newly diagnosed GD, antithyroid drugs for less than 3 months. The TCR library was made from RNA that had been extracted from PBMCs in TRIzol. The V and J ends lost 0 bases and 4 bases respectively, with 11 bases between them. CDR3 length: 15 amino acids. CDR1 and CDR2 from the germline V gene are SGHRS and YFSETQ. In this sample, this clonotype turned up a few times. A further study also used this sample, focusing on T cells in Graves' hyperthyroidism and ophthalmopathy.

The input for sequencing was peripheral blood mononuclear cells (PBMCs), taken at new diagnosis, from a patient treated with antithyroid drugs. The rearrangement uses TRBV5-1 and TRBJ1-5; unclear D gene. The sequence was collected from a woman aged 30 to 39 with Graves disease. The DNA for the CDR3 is TGCGCCAGCAGCTTGGAAGGACGGGAAAATCAGCCCCAGCATTTT. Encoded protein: CASSLEGRENQPQHF. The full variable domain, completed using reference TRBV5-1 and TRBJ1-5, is KAGVTQTPRYLIKTRGQQVTLSCSPISGHRSVSWYQQTPGQGLQFLFEYFSETQRNKGNFPGRFSGRQFSNSRSEMNVSTLELGDSALYLCASSLEGRENQPQHFGDGTRLSIL.